The clone carrying this TCR beta chain was seen many times. What it recognizes is unknown. This sample is part of a study of T cell repertoires in cytomegalovirus infection. Study at large: Public TCR beta signatures marked donors with CMV infection and the matching HLA. The study, taken as a whole, reports: Identification of carriers of CMV plus the relevant HLA was performed using cumulative public TCR beta family frequency. Predominance within the ex vivo response was attributable to HLA-C-restricted CMV-specific TCR beta clonotypes.

TCRdb itself ran the reads through MiXCR, one entry per CDR3 protein. The sample has around 140,000 distinct CDR3 sequences; roughly 6% are singletons. The ends were cut back, 5 bases at V and 9 bases at J, with 17 bases in the middle. The germline V gene encodes CDR1 SEHNR and CDR2 FQNEAQ (reference sequence). The CDR3 sequence is 14 residues long. V gene TRBV7-9 combines with J gene TRBJ2-1; TRBD1 might be the D (6 bases). Specimen: PBMCs. The TCR sequence derives from a human donor in good health (CMV status not recorded). Some clones in this sample may be carry-over from other donors' samples. CDR3 residues: CASSQKGGPAEQFF. The CDR3 DNA follows: TGTGCCAGCAGCCAAAAAGGGGGTCCGGCTGAGCAGTTCTTC.